Each of the 8 T cell receptor beta chains below was sequenced from the same sample in a study of T-cell reconstitution after alpha-beta-depleted transplantation in children. The TCRbeta library was prepared with unique molecular identifiers. MiXCR was run by TCRdb on the PCR reads, yielding one entry per CDR3 protein. The table shows 280,000 or so distinct CDR3 sequences, with around a tenth occurring only once. Sequencing used peripheral blood, obtained 180 days after TCRalphabeta/CD19-depleted stem cell transplant. The receptors originated from a male patient aged 2-15 years who had a stem cell transplant for chronic granulomatous disease, so the T cells may come from the graft donor.

There are a few counts of this clonotype. The chain combines TRBV12-3 or TRBV12-4 with TRBJ2-4; 10 positions agree with TRBD2. V was pared by 6 bases and J by 5 bases, with 13 bases of the junction left unmatched. This CDR3 is 17 amino acids long. The CDR3 nucleotides read TGTGCCAGCAGCTCTCCGACTAGCGGGCCTGTGGAAAACATTCAGTACTTC. It yields the protein CASSSPTSGPVENIQYF.

Remarks on this clonotype: A much larger clone sits a single nucleotide away, making a read error possible. The J gene is TRBJ1-4, the V gene TRBV25-1; D may be TRBD1 (5 bases). The CDR3 has 18 amino acids. Germline V gives CDR1 MGHDK, CDR2 SYGVNS. CDR3 region: CASSELKGSHATNVKLFF. The CDR3 DNA follows: TGTGCCAGCAGTGAATTGAAGGGGTCGCACGCAACTAATGTAAAACTGTTTTTT.

This clonotype was counted many times. The chain couples TRBV7-9 to TRBJ2-2, with 8 bases aligning to TRBD2. Germline loops: CDR1 SEHNR, CDR2 FQNEAQ (reference sequence). The V segment lost 0 bases and the J segment 2 bases; nucleotides outside the gene matches: 2. The CDR3 is made up of 16 amino acids. CDR3 DNA sequence: TGTGCCAGCAGCTTAGCTAGCGGGGTTAACACCGGGGAGCTGTTTTTT. Translated, it gives CASSLASGVNTGELFF. The whole variable domain, filled in from reference TRBV7-9 and TRBJ2-2, reads DTGVSQNPRHKITKRGQNVTFRCDPISEHNRLYWYRQTLGQGPEFLTYFQNEAQLEKSRLLSDRFSAERPKGSFSTLEIQRTEQGDSAMYLCASSLASGVNTGELFFGEGSRLTVL.

This clonotype was seen at least ten times. The J gene is TRBJ1-2, the V gene TRBV29-1; D unresolved. Germline values: CDR1 SQVTM, CDR2 ANQGSEA. The CDR3 is 14 amino acids. With 0 bases removed from V and 4 bases from J, the gap between germline ends came to 12 bases. CDR3 protein: CSVEDHFGVYGYTF. In nucleotides, the CDR3 is TGCAGCGTTGAAGATCATTTCGGGGTCTATGGCTACACCTTC.

A few counts support this clonotype. Here the CDR3 reads CASSQDLKRAHGELFF. The CDR3 nucleotides read TGTGCCAGCAGCCAAGATCTAAAGCGGGCCCACGGGGAGCTGTTTTTT. The chain combines TRBV14 with TRBJ2-2, with a weak D call TRBD2 (6 bases). Germline assignment: CDR1 SGHDN and CDR2 FVKESK. V shed 0 bases and J shed 7 bases, with 15 bases lying between them. The CDR3 length is 16 residues.

This chain connects TRBV15 to TRBJ2-3, with TRBD2 identical over 7 bases. The length of the CDR3 is 15 residues. Germline lookup yields CDR1 LNHNV and CDR2 YYDKDF (reference sequence). V dropped 0 bases and J dropped 7; count of bases not matched to a gene: 7. The CDR3 DNA reads TGTGCCACCAGCAGAGATTTGGGGAGGGTCTATACGCAGTATTTT. The encoded protein is CATSRDLGRVYTQYF.

This clonotype was seen many times. This sequence joins TRBV7-2 and TRBJ2-3; a weak D match, TRBD1 (6 bases). V was clipped by 1 base and J by 10 bases, with 12 bases between them. Per germline, CDR1 SGHTA and CDR2 FQGNSA. CDR3 length: 13 amino acids. The CDR3 DNA reads TGTGCCAGCAGCTTAGGCCTGACAGGAGCGCAGTATTTT. This codes for CASSLGLTGAQYF.

This clonotype was counted many times. V gene TRBV28 combines with J gene TRBJ2-7; 11 positions match TRBD2. The CDR3 extends over 16 amino acids. V lost 4 bases and J lost 2; bases outside the gene matches: 7. Germline V gene sequence: CDR1 MDHEN, CDR2 SYDVKM. DNA for the CDR3: TGTGCCAGCAGTTCCCTGGGACTAGCGGAACCCTACGAGCAGTACTTC. Translating gives CASSSLGLAEPYEQYF.